The 29 T cell receptor beta chains below all came from one sample that was sequenced in a study of T cells after posttransplantation cyclophosphamide. Clones were sequenced by immunoSEQ multiplex PCR, and TCRdb holds only the in-frame ones, with some missing. The sample has about 36,000 clones, none seen only once. The material sequenced was PBMCs. Source of these receptors: a girl aged 10 to 17 in good health, CMV-negative, and a related stem cell transplant donor.

This clone was recorded a few times. V usage is TRBV9 and J usage is TRBJ2-2, with a weak D call TRBD1 (5 bases). Germline V lookup: CDR1 SGDLS, CDR2 YYNGEE. Trimming shortened V by 0 bases and J by 3 bases, and 12 bases separated the two germline ends. This CDR3 comprises 16 residues. CDR3 sequence reads: CASSVETGRHTGELFF. The CDR3 coding sequence is TGTGCCAGCAGCGTAGAAACAGGACGACACACCGGGGAGCTGTTTTTT.

Here the CDR3 reads CASRFGQGRPRNTGELFF. CDR3 DNA: TGTGCAAGTCGCTTCGGCCAGGGCCGTCCACGAAACACCGGGGAGCTGTTTTTT. The V gene is TRBV12-2, the J gene TRBJ2-2; no DNA check was done on the table's D call, TRBD1. TRBV12-2 is a pseudogene locus. This CDR3 is 18 amino acids long.

Many counts were recorded for this clone. The CDR3 spells CAISEFPSGGAANTGELFF. For the CDR3, the DNA is TGTGCCATCAGTGAGTTCCCTAGCGGGGGGGCTGCGAACACCGGGGAGCTGTTTTTT. The rearrangement uses TRBV10-3 and TRBJ2-2; 12 positions agree with TRBD2. The V gene's germline CDR1 is ENHRY and CDR2 SYGVKD. The CDR3 has 19 residues. V lost 1 base and J lost 0; bases outside the gene matches: 6.

Many counts were recorded for this clone. V and J are TRBV6-1 and TRBJ2-3; 7 positions agree with TRBD2. V lost 8 bases, J lost 9 bases, and 8 bases stayed unmatched. CDR3 length: 12 amino acids. Per germline, CDR1 MNHNS and CDR2 SASEGT. The CDR3: CASPITSDTQYF. DNA for the CDR3: TGTGCCAGCCCCATCACTAGCGACACGCAGTATTTT.

This clone has a handful of counts. The rearrangement uses TRBV5-1 and TRBJ1-2, with TRBD1 as a possible D gene (6 bases). Germline CDR1 is SGHRS and CDR2 is YFSETQ. V lost 2 bases and J lost 7, with 24 bases in between. CDR3 length: 17 amino acids. CDR3 sequence: CASSFGLGQPESPGYTF. The DNA for the CDR3 is TGCGCCAGCAGCTTTGGTCTCGGACAGCCCGAGAGTCCTGGCTACACCTTC.

This clone was seen at least ten times. The chain carries TRBV19 and TRBJ1-6, with D perhaps TRBD1 (6 bases). The CDR3 has 14 amino acids. Germline V CDR1 and CDR2: LNHDA, SQIVND (reference sequence). V dropped 8 bases and J dropped 6 bases, with 14 bases sitting between them. The CDR3 bases are TGTGCCAGTGGCACAGGGCTTACTAATTCACCCCTCCACTTT. Protein: CASGTGLTNSPLHF.

The V and J genes are TRBV9 and TRBJ2-5, with 10 bases identical to TRBD2. CDR3 size: 15 residues. Germline V gene data show CDR1 as SGDLS and CDR2 as YYNGEE. V was pared by 4 bases and J by 1 base, with 4 bases of the junction left unmatched. The CDR3 nucleotides read TGTGCCAGCAGCCTAGCGGGAGCTGTCCAAGAGACCCAGTACTTC. It is translated as CASSLAGAVQETQYF.

This clone has at least ten counts. J is TRBJ1-5 and V is TRBV19; D unclear. The germline CDR1 and CDR2 sequences are LNHDA and SQIVND (reference sequence). V was cut by 3 bases and J by 7 bases, with 13 bases left in between. This CDR3 has 14 amino acids. The CDR3 sequence: CASSMQSPGQPQHF. CDR3 in DNA: TGTGCCAGTAGTATGCAGTCCCCCGGGCAGCCCCAGCATTTT. The variable domain in full, completed from reference TRBV19 and TRBJ1-5, reads DGGITQSPKYLFRKEGQNVTLSCEQNLNHDAMYWYRQDPGQGLRLIYYSQIVNDFQKGDIAEGYSVSREKKESFPLTVTSAQKNPTAFYLCASSMQSPGQPQHFGDGTRLSIL.

The chain recombines TRBV15 with TRBJ2-3; 8 nucleotides agree with TRBD1. CDR3 length: 15 amino acids. In germline, CDR1 is LNHNV, CDR2 YYDKDF (reference sequence). Trimming took 5 bases from V and 2 from J; bases not matched to a gene: 6. The CDR3: CATSGQGLLTDTQYF. Written as DNA, the CDR3 is TGTGCCACCAGCGGACAGGGACTTCTCACAGATACGCAGTATTTT.

This clone was detected ten times or more. Other nucleotide sequences from this sample produce the same CDR3. The chain couples TRBV6-4 to TRBJ2-3; D is unresolved. The germline V and J ends were trimmed by 0 bases and 0 bases, with 4 bases remaining between them. Germline CDR1 is MRHNA and CDR2 is SNTAGT. The CDR3 is 14 residues long. As DNA, the CDR3 is TGTGCCAGCAGTGACTCCGGGAGCACAGATACGCAGTATTTT. This encodes CASSDSGSTDTQYF.

This clone was detected many times. This chain joins TRBV28 and TRBJ1-6; D gene unclear. The V gene's germline CDR1 is MDHEN and CDR2 SYDVKM. The length of the CDR3 is 15 residues. Trimming left V 5 bases short and J 7 bases short, with 15 bases between. In DNA, the CDR3 is TGTGCCAGCAGTCCACAGCTGGCTATGAATTCACCCCTCCACTTT. This codes for CASSPQLAMNSPLHF.

The chain uses TRBV7-9 and TRBJ2-3; 10 bases fit TRBD1. The CDR3 is made up of 17 amino acids. CDR1 is SEHNR and CDR2 is FQNEAQ in the germline V gene (reference sequence). V gave up 4 bases and J gave up 1 base; unmatched junction bases: 8. The DNA of the CDR3 is TGTGCCAGCAGCTCTTCTATTGGGACAGGGGGCACAGATACGCAGTATTTT. Translating gives CASSSSIGTGGTDTQYF.

This clone was observed at least ten times. The chain recombines TRBV28 with TRBJ2-3, with 10 bases lining up with TRBD2. Germline trimming cut 5 bases from V and 8 bases from J; bases unmatched to any gene: 10. Per germline, CDR1 MDHEN and CDR2 SYDVKM. CDR3 length: 15 residues. The CDR3 sequence: CASSRMSGGEGTQYF. Here the CDR3 DNA reads TGTGCCAGCAGTCGAATGAGCGGGGGGGAGGGTACGCAGTATTTT. Full variable domain (missing parts from reference TRBV28 and TRBJ2-3): DVKVTQSSRYLVKRTGEKVFLECVQDMDHENMFWYRQDPGLGLRLIYFSYDVKMKEKGDIPEGYSVSREKKERFSLILESASTNQTSMYLCASSRMSGGEGTQYFGPGTRLTVL.

This clone appeared a few times. Compared with germline, one end of the junction differs, possibly owing to a read error. The rearrangement links TRBV7-9 to TRBJ2-7, with 12 bases identical to TRBD2. The germline V gene has CDR1 SEHNR and CDR2 FQNEAQ (reference sequence). There are 16 residues in the CDR3. The CDR3 DNA reads as TGTGCCAGCAGCTCAGGGGTTGGACTAGCGGGATACGCGCAGTACTTC. Amino acid sequence: CASSSGVGLAGYAQYF.

This clone showed up just a few times. This rearrangement joins TRBV15 to TRBJ2-3; D is perhaps TRBD1 (5 bases). The V end lost 2 bases, the J end lost 0 bases, and 12 bases lay between the germline ends. Germline V CDR1 and CDR2: LNHNV, YYDKDF (reference sequence). The CDR3 is made up of 16 amino acids. The DNA for the CDR3 is TGTGCCACCAGCAGAACAGGCGAGGTTAGCACAGATACGCAGTATTTT. It codes for CATSRTGEVSTDTQYF.

The chain has TRBV29-1 and TRBJ1-2; weak D call: TRBD1 (5 bases). The ends were cut back, 3 bases at V and 3 bases at J, with 5 bases in the middle. The CDR3 spans 11 residues. Germline V CDR1 and CDR2: SQVTM, ANQGSEA. The CDR3 loop is CSVDRDYGYTF. As DNA, the CDR3 is TGCAGCGTTGACAGGGACTATGGCTACACCTTC.

The sample holds many counts of this clone. The V gene is TRBV19, the J gene TRBJ1-5, with D tentatively TRBD1 (5 bases). The CDR3 is made up of 15 amino acids. Germline loops: CDR1 LNHDA, CDR2 SQIVND (reference sequence). V was cut by 3 bases and J by 6 bases, with 15 bases left in between. CDR3 DNA sequence: TGTGCCAGTAGTATGACGGGACTTCTGGTTCAGCCCCAGCATTTT. Translating it yields CASSMTGLLVQPQHF.

Many counts were recorded for this clone. The V gene is TRBV6-1, the J gene TRBJ1-2; 7 bases are shared with TRBD1. V lost 7 bases and J lost 4; bases outside the gene matches: 6. This CDR3 is 13 amino acids long. The germline V gene has CDR1 MNHNS and CDR2 SASEGT. CDR3 sequence (DNA): TGTGCCAGCACCGTCGGGACAGCCTATGGCTACACCTTC. Translation gives CASTVGTAYGYTF.

In its sample, this clone was seen many times. This rearrangement joins TRBV6-6 to TRBJ2-5; TRBD1 agrees at 11 bases. CDR3 length: 16 amino acids. Trimming at V came to 0 bases and at J to 3 bases, leaving 3 bases not matched to a gene. Germline V lookup: CDR1 MNHNY, CDR2 SVGAGI (reference sequence). This CDR3 is CASSYSGQGAKETQYF. The CDR3 DNA is TGTGCCAGCAGTTACTCTGGACAGGGGGCGAAAGAGACCCAGTACTTC.

This clone was seen only a few times. The CDR3 here is CASSTILGASYNEQFF. CDR3 bases: TGTGCCAGCTCAACTATCCTAGGCGCCTCCTACAATGAGCAGTTCTTC. The chain has TRBV18 and TRBJ2-1, with D hard to call. Trimming shortened V by 5 bases and J by 0 bases, and 14 bases separated the two germline ends. The CDR3 length is 16 residues. The V gene's germline CDR1 is KGHSH and CDR2 LQKENI. Using reference TRBV18 and TRBJ2-1 for the parts outside the CDR3, the full variable domain is NAGVMQNPRHLVRRRGQEARLRCSPMKGHSHVYWYRQLPEEGLKFMVYLQKENIIDESGMPKERFSAEFPKEGPSILRIQQVVRGDSAAYFCASSTILGASYNEQFFGPGTRLTVL.

This clone was seen repeatedly, ten times or more. The J gene is TRBJ2-1, the V gene TRBV10-3; 9 bases match TRBD2. The germline V gene encodes CDR1 ENHRY and CDR2 SYGVKD. The CDR3 length is 15 residues. V gave up 6 bases and J gave up 7 bases; unmatched junction bases: 10. DNA for the CDR3: TGTGCCATCAGACTTAGCGGGAGTTCGGGTAATGAGCAGTTCTTC. Translation gives CAIRLSGSSGNEQFF.

This clone has at least ten counts. The CDR3 DNA reads as TGTGCCAGCAGCGGGCAGGGCACTGAAGCTTTCTTT. This encodes CASSGQGTEAFF. The chain uses TRBV9 and TRBJ1-1; the D gene is possibly TRBD1 (5 bases). The V gene's germline CDR1 is SGDLS and CDR2 YYNGEE. V lost 3 bases and J lost 4, with 7 bases in between. The CDR3 consists of 12 residues.

The sample holds many counts of this clone. The chain combines TRBV21-1 with TRBJ1-4; the table gives TRBD1 as D, unverified against the DNA. TRBV21-1 is a pseudogene locus. The CDR3 spans 12 residues. The CDR3 loop reads CASSTRTEKLFF. DNA for the CDR3: TGTGCCAGCAGCACAAGGACAGAAAAACTGTTTTTT.

This clone was counted at least ten times. V usage is TRBV5-4 and J usage is TRBJ2-2; 7 bases line up with TRBD1. Per the germline V gene, CDR1 is SGHNT and CDR2 is YYREEE (reference sequence). V gave up 0 bases and J gave up 5 bases; unmatched junction bases: 1. The CDR3 runs to 14 residues. CDR3 in DNA: TGTGCCAGCAGCTTGGGGGACAGTACCGGGGAGCTGTTTTTT. It codes for CASSLGDSTGELFF.

This clone was counted ten times or more. The V call is TRBV11-2, the J call TRBJ2-7; no clear D gene. V was clipped by 5 bases and J by 0 bases, with 11 bases between them. Germline loops: CDR1 SGHAT, CDR2 FQNNGV. CDR3 length: 14 residues. The CDR3 sequence is CASSISVNSYEQYF. The CDR3 DNA follows: TGTGCCAGCAGCATAAGCGTGAACTCCTACGAGCAGTACTTC.

Many counts were recorded for this clone. The rearrangement links TRBV5-5 to TRBJ2-5; D is unclear. CDR1 and CDR2 (germline): SGHKS, YYEKEE (reference sequence). This CDR3 is built from 15 residues. V lost 4 bases and J 1 base, leaving 14 bases between the germline ends. The CDR3 loop is CASSLLSGLQETQYF. In nucleotides, the CDR3 is TGTGCCAGCAGCCTTCTCAGTGGGCTCCAAGAGACCCAGTACTTC. Combining the CDR3 with reference TRBV5-5 and TRBJ2-5 gives the whole variable domain DAGVTQSPTHLIKTRGQQVTLRCSPISGHKSVSWYQQVLGQGPQFIFQYYEKEERGRGNFPDRFSARQFPNYSSELNVNALLLGDSALYLCASSLLSGLQETQYFGPGTRLLVL.

This clone was seen many times. The chain combines TRBV5-6 with TRBJ2-5; D ambiguous. Deletions cut 5 bases from V and 3 bases from J, with 17 bases between. Germline assignment: CDR1 SGHDT and CDR2 YYEEEE. This CDR3 contains 15 residues. CDR3 bases: TGTGCCAGCAGGTATATGGGTCGGAGTAAAGAGACCCAGTACTTC. It translates to CASRYMGRSKETQYF. Complete variable domain (other parts from reference TRBV5-6 and TRBJ2-5): DAGVTQSPTHLIKTRGQQVTLRCSPKSGHDTVSWYQQALGQGPQFIFQYYEEEERQRGNFPDRFSGHQFPNYSSELNVNALLLGDSALYLCASRYMGRSKETQYFGPGTRLLVL.

This clone was seen a few times. This chain joins TRBV6-5 and TRBJ1-1, with 8 bases identical to TRBD1. The CDR3 covers 13 residues. From germline, CDR1 is MNHEY and CDR2 SVGAGI. V gave up 7 bases and J gave up 1 base; unmatched junction bases: 2. This CDR3 reads CASTQGANTEAFF. CDR3 in DNA: TGTGCCAGCACCCAGGGGGCGAACACTGAAGCTTTCTTT.

This clone has more than one count but fewer than ten. The J gene is TRBJ1-2, the V gene TRBV27; no reliable D call. Trimming removed 5 bases at V and 5 bases at J, with 9 bases between. This CDR3 has 12 residues. The germline V gene has CDR1 MNHEY and CDR2 SMNVEV (reference sequence). The CDR3 coding sequence is TGTGCCAGCAGTGCGGGGAATTATGGCTACACCTTC. It translates to CASSAGNYGYTF.